This is a list of T cell receptor beta chains from one sample in a study of cytomegalovirus exposure and HLA in healthy donors. Sequenced by immunoSEQ multiplex PCR; TCRdb stores in-frame clones only, minus some. The sample includes over 200,000 clones, 75% seen only once; the top ten take 1.8%. Sequenced sample: PBMCs. These receptors all come from a woman in her thirties in good health and CMV-seronegative. Both conserved end residues are part of each CDR3. The D gene is left open where the match is weak. Clone size is stated in some rows and not others, as once, few, many or a class when expanded.

abundance,d_gene,v_gene,j_gene,CDR3aa,CDR3nt
once,NA,TRBV6-1,TRBJ2-5,CASSFLQGAETQYF,TGTGCCAGCAGTTTTCTACAGGGAGCAGAGACCCAGTACTTC
once,TRBD2,TRBV10-3,TRBJ2-3,CAISESQRGGQGADTQYF,TGTGCCATCAGTGAGTCGCAGCGGGGGGGCCAGGGCGCAGATACGCAGTATTTT
NA,NA,TRBV10-3,TRBJ1-2,CAISEGDLDRHHGYTF,TGTGCCATCAGTGAGGGAGATCTGGACAGACATCATGGCTACACCTTC
NA,NA,TRBV30,TRBJ2-3,CAWSTRISTDTQYF,TGTGCCTGGAGTACGCGGATAAGCACAGATACGCAGTATTTT
few,TRBD2,TRBV6-5,TRBJ2-1,CASSVGGNEQFF,TGTGCCAGCAGTGTGGGGGGGAATGAGCAGTTCTTC
once,TRBD2,TRBV5-1,TRBJ2-3,CASSSGRTIDTDTQYF,TGCGCCAGCAGTTCCGGGAGGACCATCGATACAGATACGCAGTATTTT
few,NA,TRBV19,TRBJ1-1,CASRNTGLTGEAFF,TGTGCCAGTAGAAACACAGGGTTAACGGGTGAAGCTTTCTTT
NA,NA,TRBV4-1,TRBJ1-2,CASSQTGGDYYGYTF,TGCGCCAGCAGCCAAACCGGAGGGGACTACTATGGCTACACCTTC
once,NA,TRBV10-3,TRBJ1-1,CAISTGREAFF,TGTGCCATCAGTACAGGACGTGAAGCTTTCTTT
once,TRBD1,TRBV6-6,TRBJ1-1,CATVPGQGSVTEAFF,TGTGCCACCGTCCCGGGACAGGGATCGGTAACTGAAGCTTTCTTT
NA,NA,TRBV2,TRBJ1-5,CASNGGANQPQHF,TGTGCCAGCAACGGCGGGGCCAATCAGCCCCAGCATTTT
NA,TRBD1,TRBV7-9,TRBJ2-5,CASSLDRGVETQYF,TGTGCCAGCAGCTTAGACAGGGGCGTAGAGACCCAGTACTTC
NA,NA,TRBV5-4,TRBJ2-5,CASSLAPYETQYF,TGTGCCAGCAGCTTGGCCCCCTACGAGACCCAGTACTTC
NA,NA,TRBV4-1,TRBJ1-1,CASSPPVNTEAFF,TGCGCCAGCAGCCCCCCGGTGAACACTGAAGCTTTCTTT
NA,NA,TRBV28,TRBJ1-5,CASRTGVFNQPQHF,TGTGCCAGCAGAACGGGGGTATTCAATCAGCCCCAGCATTTT
NA,NA,TRBV25-1,TRBJ2-1,CASSENYPSYNEQFF,TGTGCCAGCAGTGAAAACTACCCCTCCTACAATGAGCAGTTCTTC